Below are 20 T cell receptor beta chains sequenced from a single sample in a study of molecular identifiers for immune sequencing clone quantification. MiXCR, run by TCRdb on the PCR reads, gives a single entry per CDR3 protein. The sample contains some 91,000 distinct CDR3 sequences, 20% to 25% of which appear only once. Specimen: naive CD8+ T cells from blood, with Jurkat cell RNA spiked in. As to subset: FACS-sorted CD8+CD4-CCR7+CD45RA+ naive T cells. The receptors come from a human donor in good health. Some libraries in this study had Jurkat cell RNA spiked in.

Notes on this clonotype: Given a much more abundant clone one base away, this may be a read error. The chain recombines TRBV6-6 with TRBJ1-2, with 8 nucleotides matching TRBD1. Germline lookup yields CDR1 MNHNY and CDR2 SVGAGI (reference sequence). The CDR3 spans 14 residues. Unmatched junction bases numbered 12, after V lost 7 bases and J lost 8 bases. The CDR3 nucleotides are TGTGCCAGCACTTATGCTCAGGGGGCAGAAGGCTACACCTTC. Translated: CASTYAQGAEGYTF.

This clonotype was picked up many times. V and J are TRBV7-9 and TRBJ1-1, with D tentatively TRBD1 (5 bases). The germline CDR1 and CDR2 sequences are SEHNR and FQNEAQ (reference sequence). The CDR3 runs to 17 residues. Trimming took off 4 bases at V and 0 bases at J, with 18 bases between the two ends. The CDR3 bases are TGTGCCAGCAGCTCGCCCCAGAACAGGTTCATGAACACTGAAGCTTTCTTT. It is translated as CASSSPQNRFMNTEAFF.

With respect to this clonotype: This may be a read error, as it is one base from a much larger clone. The chain combines TRBV25-1 with TRBJ2-5, with 8 positions matching TRBD1. This CDR3 has 16 residues. CDR1 is MGHDK and CDR2 is SYGVNS in the germline V gene. The CDR3 sequence is CASGEWRDRGVETQYF. For the CDR3, the DNA is TGTGCCAGCGGTGAATGGCGTGACAGGGGTGTTGAGACCCAGTACTTC.

The sample holds a few counts of this clonotype. The genes are TRBV20-1 and TRBJ2-7, with a tentative D call TRBD2 (6 bases). Per the germline V gene, CDR1 is DFQATT and CDR2 is SNEGSKA (reference sequence). There are 14 residues in the CDR3. V lost 3 bases and J lost 4, with 16 bases in between. The DNA of the CDR3 is TGCAGTGCTAGGGGGGGATTCCTATCATACGAGCAGTACTTC. Its translation is CSARGGFLSYEQYF.

This clonotype was seen ten or more times. The chain has TRBV7-3 and TRBJ2-3; weak D call: TRBD2 (5 bases). V dropped 2 bases and J dropped 3 bases, with 12 bases sitting between them. Per germline, CDR1 SGHTA and CDR2 FQGTGA. This CDR3 contains 15 residues. CDR3 coding DNA: TGTGCCAGCAGCTTAGAGCGGATAAGTACAGATACGCAGTATTTT. Its protein product is CASSLERISTDTQYF.

Concerning this clonotype itself: Germline is not matched at one junction end, which may reflect a read error. The CDR3 nucleotides read TGTGCCGGCAGTGAGCGCGCCGGTAGAAACACAGATACGCAGTATTTT. It encodes CAGSERAGRNTDTQYF. The chain has TRBV2 and TRBJ2-3; unclear D gene. The CDR3 sequence is 16 residues long. Per germline, CDR1 SNHLY and CDR2 FYNNEI.

This clonotype was seen many times. One end of the junction is discordant with germline, which a read error may explain. The genes are TRBV20-1 and TRBJ2-2; 7 bases agree with TRBD2. Germline V gene sequence: CDR1 DFQATT, CDR2 SNEGSKA (reference sequence). This CDR3 has 16 amino acids. The CDR3 DNA reads as TGCAGTGCTAGAGACTGGACTAGAATGAACGCCGGGGAGCTGTTTTTT. Protein sequence: CSARDWTRMNAGELFF.

Remarks on this clonotype: A much larger clone sits a single nucleotide away, making a read error possible. V and J are TRBV12-3 or TRBV12-4 and TRBJ2-3, with 11 bases identical to TRBD2. J gave up 7 bases and V 4 bases, and 4 bases lay outside the gene matches. The CDR3 consists of 14 residues. Written as DNA, the CDR3 is TGTGCCAGCAGTTCTAGCGGGAGGTTCTATACGCAGTATTTT. This translates into CASSSSGRFYTQYF.

There are many counts of this clonotype. The chain joins TRBV29-1 to TRBJ2-3; D is undetermined. Trimming removed 2 bases at V and 4 bases at J, with 13 bases between. CDR1 and CDR2 (germline): SQVTM, ANQGSEA. The CDR3 spans 14 residues. The chain's CDR3 is CSVENPPGADTQYF. CDR3 DNA: TGCAGCGTTGAAAACCCCCCGGGTGCAGATACGCAGTATTTT.

This clonotype appeared once. Possible read error: a much larger clone is one base away. The genes are TRBV6-2 or TRBV6-3 and TRBJ2-7, with 10 bases fitting TRBD1. Germline assignment: CDR1 MNHEY and CDR2 SVGEGT. The CDR3 loop spans 13 amino acids. Written as DNA, the CDR3 is TGTGCCCGCAGTTGGGACAGGGGATACGAGCAGTACTTC. This sequence encodes CARSWDRGYEQYF.

The V gene is TRBV24-1, the J gene TRBJ2-2; unclear D gene. The germline CDR1 and CDR2 sequences are KGHDR and SFDVKD. The CDR3 is 13 residues long. Trimming removed 4 bases at V and 2 bases at J, with 4 bases between. The CDR3 sequence is CATSDPNTGELFF. In DNA, the CDR3 is TGTGCCACCAGTGACCCCAACACCGGGGAGCTGTTTTTT.

In this sample, this clonotype turned up many times. The V gene is TRBV12-3 or TRBV12-4, the J gene TRBJ2-7; 9 bases agree with TRBD1. Trimming at V came to 0 bases and at J to 4 bases, leaving 1 base not matched to a gene. The CDR3 is 14 residues long. CDR3 protein: CASSLAGQGYEQYF. Written as DNA, the CDR3 is TGTGCCAGCAGTTTAGCGGGACAGGGTTACGAGCAGTACTTC.

Notes on this clonotype: The junction departs from the called germline gene at one end, perhaps through a read error. The chain links TRBV11-1 to TRBJ2-7, with 7 bases matching TRBD1. In germline, CDR1 is SGHAT, CDR2 FQDESV (reference sequence). The CDR3 is 16 amino acids. This CDR3 is CTSNLTSGQGAYEQYF. As DNA, the CDR3 is TGTACCAGCAACTTAACTTCTGGGCAGGGGGCCTACGAGCAGTACTTC. The full variable domain, its missing parts supplied by reference TRBV11-1 and TRBJ2-7, is EAEVAQSPRYKITEKSQAVAFWCDPISGHATLYWYRQILGQGPELLVQFQDESVVDDSQLPKDRFSAERLKGVDSTLKIQPAELGDSAMYLCTSNLTSGQGAYEQYFGPGTRLTVT.

This clonotype has a count of ten or more. The chain recombines TRBV29-1 with TRBJ1-1; no definite D call. Germline lookup yields CDR1 SQVTM and CDR2 ANQGSEA. V lost 5 bases to trimming and J lost 0 bases, with 4 bases between them. This CDR3 spans 11 amino acids. In nucleotides, the CDR3 is TGCAGCGTTTCCTTGAACACTGAAGCTTTCTTT. Its translation is CSVSLNTEAFF.

This clonotype was seen ten or more times. This rearrangement joins TRBV6-1 to TRBJ2-7; D remains ambiguous. Per the germline V gene, CDR1 is MNHNS and CDR2 is SASEGT. The length of the CDR3 is 11 residues. The germline V and J ends were trimmed by 11 bases and 4 bases, with 12 bases remaining between them. In DNA form, the CDR3 reads TGTGCCGGAAGGGATGGATACGAGCAGTACTTC. Protein product: CAGRDGYEQYF.

Turning to this clonotype: At one of its ends the junction is not consistent with the germline gene, which may arise from a read error. The CDR3 region has the DNA TGTGCCAGCGGCTTAGCGGGGGTTACTAGGTACTTC. Protein sequence: CASGLAGVTRYF. This chain joins TRBV7-2 and TRBJ2-5, with TRBD2 matching over 9 bases. Germline-derived CDR1 and CDR2 are SGHTA and FQGNSA. The CDR3 totals 12 residues.

This clonotype was counted at least ten times. The chain employs TRBV20-1 and TRBJ1-2; D is unclear. Germline CDR1 reads DFQATT; CDR2 reads SNEGSKA (reference sequence). The CDR3 is 14 amino acids. The V end lost 5 bases, the J end lost 4 bases, and 17 bases lay between the germline ends. This CDR3 reads CSASVWALSYGYTF. The DNA for the CDR3 is TGCAGTGCTTCCGTGTGGGCCCTATCCTATGGCTACACCTTC.

This clonotype was seen only a few times. The V and J genes are TRBV29-1 and TRBJ1-1; D might be TRBD1 (5 bases). V was trimmed by 7 bases and J by 4 bases, leaving 16 bases between them. The CDR3 spans 13 residues. Germline assignment: CDR1 SQVTM and CDR2 ANQGSEA. CDR3 in DNA: TGCAGCGGGTCGGGGGGAGGAGGCACTGAAGCTTTCTTT. Amino acids: CSGSGGGGTEAFF.

Notes on this clonotype: This may stem from a read error, because a much larger clone lies one nucleotide away. V usage is TRBV5-6 and J usage is TRBJ1-2; TRBD1 aligns across 8 bases. The CDR3 loop spans 14 amino acids. CDR1 is SGHDT, CDR2 YYEEEE, per germline. V trimming: 5 bases; J trimming: 3 bases; junction bases outside the gene matches: 6. CDR3 residues: CASSWTGHDYGYTF. DNA of the CDR3: TGTGCCAGCAGTTGGACAGGGCACGACTATGGCTACACCTTC.

V is TRBV7-9 and J is TRBJ2-3; maybe TRBD1 (5 bases). This CDR3 is 12 amino acids long. Germline V gene lookup returns CDR1 SEHNR and CDR2 FQNEAQ (reference sequence). V was trimmed by 6 bases and J by 5 bases, leaving 9 bases between them. Written as DNA, the CDR3 is TGTGCCAGCAGGGAAGGGGTAGATACGCAGTATTTT. It encodes CASREGVDTQYF. The full variable domain, in which reference TRBV7-9 and TRBJ2-3 provide the parts outside the CDR3, is DTGVSQNPRHKITKRGQNVTFRCDPISEHNRLYWYRQTLGQGPEFLTYFQNEAQLEKSRLLSDRFSAERPKGSFSTLEIQRTEQGDSAMYLCASREGVDTQYFGPGTRLTVL.